In this sample, the clone carrying this TCR beta chain turned up a few times. Data came from immunoSEQ multiplex PCR; TCRdb stores just in-frame clones and leaves some out. Among about 75,000 clones listed, 70% to 90% were seen once. The sample comes from a study of T cell changes during pregnancy in multiple sclerosis. Sequencing used peripheral blood, obtained in the first trimester of pregnancy. This sequence originates from a female donor in good health, enrolled as a control in a pregnancy study.

This CDR3 reads CASRSRQPNTEAFF. The DNA of the CDR3 is TGTGCCAGCAGATCGCGGCAGCCGAACACTGAAGCTTTCTTT. V usage is TRBV21-1 and J usage is TRBJ1-1. TRBV21-1 is listed as a pseudogene. This CDR3 is 14 amino acids long.